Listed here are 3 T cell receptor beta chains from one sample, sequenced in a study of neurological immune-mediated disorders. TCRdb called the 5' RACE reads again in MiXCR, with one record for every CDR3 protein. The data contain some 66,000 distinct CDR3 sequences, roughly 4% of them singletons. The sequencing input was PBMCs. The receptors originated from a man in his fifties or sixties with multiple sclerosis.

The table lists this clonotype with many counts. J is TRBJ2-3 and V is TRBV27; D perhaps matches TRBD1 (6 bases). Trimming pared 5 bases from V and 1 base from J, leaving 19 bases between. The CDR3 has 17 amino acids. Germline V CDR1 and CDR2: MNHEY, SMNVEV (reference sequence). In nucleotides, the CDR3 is TGTGCCAGCAGTCCGGTCGGACAGATGGTTGGCACAGATACGCAGTATTTT. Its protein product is CASSPVGQMVGTDTQYF.

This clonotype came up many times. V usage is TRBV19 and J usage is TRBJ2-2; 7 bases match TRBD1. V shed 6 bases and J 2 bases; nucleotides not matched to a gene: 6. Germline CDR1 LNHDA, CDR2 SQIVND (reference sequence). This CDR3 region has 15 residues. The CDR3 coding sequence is TGTGCCAGTAGACGTGGACAGGTTAACACCGGGGAGCTGTTTTTT. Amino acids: CASRRGQVNTGELFF.

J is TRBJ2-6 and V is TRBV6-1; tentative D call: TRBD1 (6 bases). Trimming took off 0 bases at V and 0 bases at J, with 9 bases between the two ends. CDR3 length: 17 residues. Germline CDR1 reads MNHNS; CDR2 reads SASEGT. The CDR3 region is CASSEAGGRSGANVLTF. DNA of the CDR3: TGTGCCAGCAGTGAAGCAGGGGGTCGCTCTGGGGCCAACGTCCTGACTTTC.